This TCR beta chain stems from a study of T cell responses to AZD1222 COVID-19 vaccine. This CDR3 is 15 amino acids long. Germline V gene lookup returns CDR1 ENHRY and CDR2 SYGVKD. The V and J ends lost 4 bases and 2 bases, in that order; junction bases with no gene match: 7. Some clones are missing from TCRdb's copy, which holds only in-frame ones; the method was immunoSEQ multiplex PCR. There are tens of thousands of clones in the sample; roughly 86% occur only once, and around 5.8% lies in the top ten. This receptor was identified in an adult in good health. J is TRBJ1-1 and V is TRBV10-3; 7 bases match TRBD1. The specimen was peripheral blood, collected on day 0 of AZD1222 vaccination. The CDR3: CAISANRGVNTEAFF. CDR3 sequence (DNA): TGTGCCATCAGTGCAAACAGGGGTGTAAACACTGAAGCTTTCTTT.